This TCR beta chain came from a study of PD-1 blockade in mismatch repair-deficient tumors. About the research overall: Patients had fewer than 15 mismatch repair-deficient cancer types and were previously treated and progressing. The study, taken as a whole, reports: Tumor-resident clones, often absent from pretreatment blood, expanded after pembrolizumab and then contracted.

Clones were sequenced by immunoSEQ multiplex PCR, and TCRdb holds only the in-frame ones, with some missing. The table lists 40,000 to 60,000 clones, approximately 80% of them singletons, with roughly 3.4% in the top ten. Comments on this clone: What it binds is unknown.

Germline V gives CDR1 MDHEN, CDR2 SYDVKM. CDR3 length: 12 amino acids. V was pared by 3 bases and J by 9 bases, with 11 bases between. Every patient had mismatch repair deficiency by PCR or immunohistochemistry. TCRs were sequenced from three patients responding to pembrolizumab. The gene calls are TRBV28 and TRBJ1-1, with D perhaps matching TRBD1 (6 bases). The sequences come from PBMCs, collected before pembrolizumab treatment. This sequence originates from an adult with mismatch repair-deficient cancer. The CDR3 region has the DNA TGTGCCAGCAGTTTTACTGGACAGAAAGCTTTCTTT. Protein product: CASSFTGQKAFF.